A single sample gave rise to the 4 T cell receptor beta chains below, sequenced in a study of OX40 agonist ivuxolimab in advanced cancers. TCRdb keeps only in-frame clones here, not all; method: immunoSEQ multiplex PCR. The sample holds approximately 81,000 clones, more than 75% seen once. Sequences were derived from CD4+ or CD8+ T cells sorted from blood, sampled in a trial of the OX40 agonist ivuxolimab. The receptor source for this set is an adult with an advanced solid tumor such as melanoma, head and neck, liver or kidney cancer.

The V call is TRBV27, the J call TRBJ1-1, with D possibly being TRBD1 (6 bases). The CDR3 is 14 residues long. Germline CDR1 MNHEY, CDR2 SMNVEV (reference sequence). V lost 6 bases and J 0 bases, leaving 11 bases between the germline ends. In DNA, the CDR3 is TGTGCCAGCAGCCGGACAGCAATGAACACTGAAGCTTTCTTT. This encodes CASSRTAMNTEAFF.

Note on this clone: Since no conserved phenylalanine or tryptophan closes the CDR3, a read error is the likely cause. The DNA is left out, because the CDR3 cannot be placed on it with certainty; the CDR3 is given as TCRdb lists it. The chain recombines TRBV20-1 with TRBJ1-1. The germline V gene has CDR1 DFQATT and CDR2 SNEGSKA (reference sequence). The CDR3 is 10 amino acids long, termini counted. CDR3 sequence reads: CSARRSPGSV.

The CDR3 DNA reads as TGTGCCAGCAGTTACGCAGGGGATGGCTACGAGCAGTACTTC. Protein sequence: CASSYAGDGYEQYF. This chain uses TRBV6-5 with TRBJ2-7; D possibly corresponds to TRBD1 (6 bases). CDR3 length: 14 residues. Looked up from germline, CDR1 is MNHEY and CDR2 is SVGAGI. With 2 bases removed from V and 3 bases from J, the gap between germline ends came to 11 bases.

The V gene is TRBV7-5, the J gene TRBJ1-6; the table's D call, TRBD1, has no DNA check behind it. TRBV7-5 is a recognized pseudogene. This CDR3 is built from 13 residues. CDR3 loop: CARLAQGNSPLHF. As DNA, the CDR3 is TGTGCCAGACTGGCTCAGGGTAATTCACCCCTCCACTTT.